This TCR beta chain appears in the sequencing data of a study of cytomegalovirus exposure and HLA in healthy donors. The V and J ends lost 3 bases and 5 bases, in that order; junction bases with no gene match: 2. This CDR3 is 15 amino acids long. CDR1 is MNHEY and CDR2 is SMNVEV in the germline V gene (reference sequence). Researchers ran the PCR with 60 Vbeta and 13 Jbeta primers. The repertoire was sequenced with immunoSEQ multiplex PCR; TCRdb's copy has only in-frame clones and lacks some. In all, the sample yields 150,000 to 200,000 clones. The chain has TRBV27 and TRBJ2-1, with 12 positions matching TRBD2. This TCR came from a woman aged 18-29 years in good health and CMV-seropositive. The sample consisted of PBMCs. The CDR3: CASSFWTSGNNEQFF. The CDR3 region has the DNA TGTGCCAGCAGTTTCTGGACTAGCGGGAACAATGAGCAGTTCTTC.